The clone carrying this T cell receptor (beta chain) was recorded a few times. V dropped 7 bases and J dropped 6; count of bases not matched to a gene: 13. The CDR3 contains 16 residues. Germline lookup yields CDR1 LNHDA and CDR2 SQIVND (reference sequence). This record belongs to a study of blood T cell repertoires in COVID-19. About the study: The origin of the acute and convalescent COVID-19 samples was the United States, Italy and Spain. PBMCs, B-cell-depleted T cells, or T cells provided the cDNA or gDNA that made up the material.

TCRdb's copy holds only in-frame clones and misses some; the assay was immunoSEQ multiplex PCR. The table includes 140,000 to 150,000 clones, around four fifths detected once. The chain carries TRBV19 and TRBJ2-2; TRBD2 matches at 8 bases. The clonotype was recovered from a human donor in a cohort sampled during active COVID-19. Input material: peripheral blood. The CDR3 protein is CASKTDSSGMAGELFF. The DNA of the CDR3 is TGTGCCAGTAAGACTGACAGTAGCGGGATGGCCGGGGAGCTGTTTTTT.